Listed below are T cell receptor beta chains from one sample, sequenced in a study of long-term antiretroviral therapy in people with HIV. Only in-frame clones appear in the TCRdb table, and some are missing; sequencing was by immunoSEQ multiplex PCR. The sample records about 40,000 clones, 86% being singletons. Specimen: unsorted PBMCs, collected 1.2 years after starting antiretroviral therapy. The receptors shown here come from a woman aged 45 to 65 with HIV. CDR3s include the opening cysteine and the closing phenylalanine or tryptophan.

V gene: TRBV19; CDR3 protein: CASSPGGGGGYTF
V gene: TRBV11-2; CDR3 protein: CASSTTGTGANVLTF
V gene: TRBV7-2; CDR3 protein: CASSADRYQPQHF
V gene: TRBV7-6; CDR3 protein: CASSLVTGNSYEQYF
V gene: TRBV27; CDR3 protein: CASSLSRTLRNEQYF
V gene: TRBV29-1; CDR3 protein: CSVVGSREEKLFF
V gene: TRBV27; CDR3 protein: CASSLYGTQETQYF
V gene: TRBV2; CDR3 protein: CASSSGGYNEQFF
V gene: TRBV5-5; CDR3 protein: CASSLGGEAFF
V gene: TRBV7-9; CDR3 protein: CASSLGANEKLFF
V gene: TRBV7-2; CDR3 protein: CASSPERGVFGYTF
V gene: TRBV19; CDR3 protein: CASSTLQGRGDEQFF
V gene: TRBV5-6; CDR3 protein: CASSFMLGASGETQYF
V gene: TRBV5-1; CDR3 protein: CASSGQGYRGQPQHF
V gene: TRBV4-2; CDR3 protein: CASGDGDRVTDTQYF
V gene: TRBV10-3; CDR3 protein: CAISESASAYEQYF
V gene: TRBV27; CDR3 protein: CASSPLDGQETQYF
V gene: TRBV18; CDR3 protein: CASSQGQGELRRVVGTYTF
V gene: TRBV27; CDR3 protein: CASSQTGASYYEQYF
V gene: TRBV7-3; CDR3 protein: CASSLLGTPFSNQPQHF